This T cell receptor (beta chain) was identified during a study of identical twins. V was pared by 4 bases and J by 0 bases, with 7 bases between. The germline V gene encodes CDR1 SQVTM and CDR2 ANQGSEA. This CDR3 is 12 amino acids long. TCRdb re-analysed the 5' RACE reads in MiXCR, keeping a single row per CDR3 protein. The sample lists roughly 250,000 distinct CDR3 sequences; roughly an eighth were seen once. The rearrangement links TRBV29-1 to TRBJ2-7, with unresolved D. The sequencing input was memory (CD45RO+) T cells sorted from blood. The TCR comes from a woman aged 18-35 years in good health. In DNA, the CDR3 is TGCAGCGTTGGCGGATTCTCCTACGAGCAGTACTTC. Residues: CSVGGFSYEQYF.